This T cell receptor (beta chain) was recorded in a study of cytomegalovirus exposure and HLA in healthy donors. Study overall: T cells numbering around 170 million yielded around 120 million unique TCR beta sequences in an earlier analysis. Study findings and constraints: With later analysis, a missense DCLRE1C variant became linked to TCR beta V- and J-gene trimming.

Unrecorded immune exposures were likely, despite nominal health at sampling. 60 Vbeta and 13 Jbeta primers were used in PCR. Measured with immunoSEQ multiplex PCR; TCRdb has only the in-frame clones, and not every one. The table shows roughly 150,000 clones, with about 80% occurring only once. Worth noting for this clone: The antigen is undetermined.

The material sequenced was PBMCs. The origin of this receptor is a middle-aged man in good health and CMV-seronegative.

CDR3 sequence: CAWSPLRHPRTEAFF. For the CDR3, the DNA is TGTGCCTGGAGTCCACTTAGACACCCAAGGACTGAAGCTTTCTTT. This sequence joins TRBV30 and TRBJ1-1; no reliable D call. CDR1 GTSNPN and CDR2 SVGIG come from the germline V gene (reference sequence). Trimming shortened V by 2 bases and J by 5 bases, and 18 bases separated the two germline ends. CDR3 length: 15 amino acids.